This entry lists 27 T cell receptor beta chains sequenced from one sample in a study of CXCR3-negative and CXCR3-positive naive CD8 T cells. UMI-labeled 5' RACE yielded the TRB cDNA libraries. Each CDR3 protein gets one entry in TCRdb, which reprocessed the 5' RACE reads and gives no DNA. The sample totals 100,000 to 150,000 distinct CDR3 sequences. The sequencing sample was made of naive CXCR3- CD8+ T cells from blood. Subset here: CD45RO-CCR7+CD27+CD95- naive CD8+ T cells lacking CXCR3 (TNR3-). These receptors came from a human donor in good health. Some clones in this sample may be carry-over from other donors' samples.

The chain employs TRBV12-3 or TRBV12-4 and TRBJ2-7; TCRdb outputs TRBD1, but without DNA this stays unchecked. The CDR3 spans 14 residues. CDR3 residues: CASSLGDRAYEQYF.

V gene TRBV5-5 combines with J gene TRBJ2-1. The CDR3 consists of 13 residues. Per germline, CDR1 SGHKS and CDR2 YYEKEE (reference sequence). CDR3 loop: CASSPFQAGEQFF. Supplemented by reference TRBV5-5 and TRBJ2-1, the full variable domain reads DAGVTQSPTHLIKTRGQQVTLRCSPISGHKSVSWYQQVLGQGPQFIFQYYEKEERGRGNFPDRFSARQFPNYSSELNVNALLLGDSALYLCASSPFQAGEQFFGPGTRLTVL.

The J gene is TRBJ2-2, the V gene TRBV10-2; TCRdb reports TRBD1, a call that lacks DNA to check it against. Germline V CDR1 and CDR2: WSHSY, SAAADI. This CDR3 spans 15 amino acids. CDR3 loop: CASSAGALNTGELFF.

V and J are TRBV9 and TRBJ2-7; TCRdb gives TRBD1 as the D gene, but with no DNA this cannot be confirmed. CDR3 size: 14 residues. Germline V lookup: CDR1 SGDLS, CDR2 YYNGEE. CDR3 residues: CASSVSPANPEQYF.

V usage is TRBV5-1 and J usage is TRBJ2-7; without DNA, the TCRdb call of TRBD2 cannot be checked. The CDR3 totals 15 residues. Germline V CDR1 and CDR2: SGHRS, YFSETQ. CDR3 in amino acids: CASSLLSGPSYEQYF.

The rearrangement joins TRBV4-1 to TRBJ2-7. Germline V gene data show CDR1 as MGHRA and CDR2 as YSYEKL. CDR3 length: 13 residues. The CDR3 spells CASSQEGGYEQYF.

CDR3: CASSDTSEETQYF. This chain joins TRBV7-9 and TRBJ2-5; TCRdb's D call of TRBD2 is untestable without DNA. This CDR3 contains 13 residues. Germline V CDR1 and CDR2: SEHNR, FQNEAQ (reference sequence). Supplemented by reference TRBV7-9 and TRBJ2-5, the full variable domain reads DTGVSQNPRHKITKRGQNVTFRCDPISEHNRLYWYRQTLGQGPEFLTYFQNEAQLEKSRLLSDRFSAERPKGSFSTLEIQRTEQGDSAMYLCASSDTSEETQYFGPGTRLLVL.

The chain uses TRBV29-1 and TRBJ2-1. The germline V gene encodes CDR1 SQVTM and CDR2 ANQGSEA. The CDR3 consists of 11 residues. CDR3 region: CSVVADGEQFF.

CDR3 sequence: CASSLAGTSSTDTQYF. V gene TRBV7-6 combines with J gene TRBJ2-3; TCRdb names TRBD2, which stays unverified in the absence of DNA. The CDR3 is 16 amino acids. Germline V gene data show CDR1 as SGHVS and CDR2 as FNYEAQ.

The chain has TRBV5-1 and TRBJ2-1; TCRdb's D call, TRBD2, is unchecked because there is no DNA. The CDR3 runs to 18 residues. CDR1 SGHRS and CDR2 YFSETQ come from the germline V gene. The CDR3 region is CASSPYPLAGASYNEQFF.

The V call is TRBV29-1, the J call TRBJ2-1; the D call from TCRdb, TRBD2, cannot be confirmed without DNA. Per germline, CDR1 SQVTM and CDR2 ANQGSEA. This CDR3 has 15 residues. The CDR3 loop reads CSVERGLAYYNEQFF.

The genes are TRBV12-3 or TRBV12-4 and TRBJ2-7. The CDR3 consists of 15 residues. CDR3 loop: CASSLSGRLSYEQYF.

The gene calls are TRBV28 and TRBJ1-5; there is no DNA to check the TCRdb D call of TRBD1. CDR1 is MDHEN, CDR2 SYDVKM, per germline. There are 14 residues in the CDR3. The CDR3 reads CASSRHQGTQPQHF.

The chain uses TRBV28 and TRBJ2-7. The CDR3 spans 14 residues. CDR1 and CDR2 (germline): MDHEN, SYDVKM. CDR3 region: CASSPRVRTYEQYF.

V is TRBV28 and J is TRBJ2-7; checking the TCRdb D call of TRBD2 is not possible without DNA. CDR1 and CDR2 from the germline V gene are MDHEN and SYDVKM. The CDR3 is made up of 14 amino acids. The CDR3 sequence: CASSLGTSPYEQYF. The whole variable domain, remainder taken from reference TRBV28 and TRBJ2-7, is DVKVTQSSRYLVKRTGEKVFLECVQDMDHENMFWYRQDPGLGLRLIYFSYDVKMKEKGDIPEGYSVSREKKERFSLILESASTNQTSMYLCASSLGTSPYEQYFGPGTRLTVT.

The rearrangement joins TRBV28 to TRBJ2-7. CDR3 length: 14 amino acids. Germline assignment: CDR1 MDHEN and CDR2 SYDVKM. CDR3 residues: CASSFQQADYEQYF.

The chain employs TRBV7-9 and TRBJ1-4. The germline CDR1 and CDR2 sequences are SEHNR and FQNEAQ (reference sequence). This CDR3 spans 16 amino acids. The CDR3: CASSFDPSATNEKLFF.

The chain joins TRBV29-1 to TRBJ2-5. The CDR3 is made up of 12 amino acids. The germline V gene encodes CDR1 SQVTM and CDR2 ANQGSEA. CDR3 loop: CSVELIAQTQYF.

J is TRBJ2-5 and V is TRBV9. The CDR3 has 15 residues. Germline V CDR1 and CDR2: SGDLS, YYNGEE. CDR3 loop: CASSVGSDSTETQYF. The full variable domain, with the rest looked up from reference TRBV9 and TRBJ2-5, is DSGVTQTPKHLITATGQRVTLRCSPRSGDLSVYWYQQSLDQGLQFLIQYYNGEERAKGNILERFSAQQFPDLHSELNLSSLELGDSALYFCASSVGSDSTETQYFGPGTRLLVL.

The chain has TRBV29-1 and TRBJ2-5; TCRdb proposes TRBD2, but this gene call is untestable without DNA. The CDR3 sequence is 16 residues long. The germline gives CDR1 SQVTM, CDR2 ANQGSEA. CDR3 protein: CSVEDPGPTEEETQYF. Full variable domain (outside the CDR3, taken from reference TRBV29-1 and TRBJ2-5): SAVISQKPSRDICQRGTSLTIQCQVDSQVTMMFWYRQQPGQSLTLIATANQGSEATYESGFVIDKFPISRPNLTFSTLTVSNMSPEDSSIYLCSVEDPGPTEEETQYFGPGTRLLVL.

The rearrangement joins TRBV15 to TRBJ1-5; lacking DNA, the TRBD1 call made by TCRdb goes unchecked. This CDR3 contains 15 residues. In germline, CDR1 is LNHNV, CDR2 YYDKDF (reference sequence). CDR3 protein: CATSTGTGVNPPQHF.

V is TRBV7-2 and J is TRBJ2-7; as DNA is missing, the TRBD1 call by TCRdb cannot be tested. The CDR3 is 14 amino acids. Germline V gene data show CDR1 as SGHTA and CDR2 as FQGNSA. The CDR3 reads CANSLSQGNYEQYF.

The chain is built from TRBV28 and TRBJ1-6; TCRdb's D gene call, TRBD1, goes unchecked for lack of DNA. The CDR3 has 15 amino acids. Germline CDR1 reads MDHEN; CDR2 reads SYDVKM. CDR3 residues: CASSFVSLGGSPLHF.

This chain uses TRBV5-1 with TRBJ1-1; TCRdb selects TRBD1, and the lack of DNA leaves this call unchecked. The germline gives CDR1 SGHRS, CDR2 YFSETQ. The CDR3 spans 16 residues. The CDR3 loop reads CASSAPGQGVNTEAFF. The variable domain in full, completed from reference TRBV5-1 and TRBJ1-1, reads KAGVTQTPRYLIKTRGQQVTLSCSPISGHRSVSWYQQTPGQGLQFLFEYFSETQRNKGNFPGRFSGRQFSNSRSEMNVSTLELGDSALYLCASSAPGQGVNTEAFFGQGTRLTVV.

The chain employs TRBV29-1 and TRBJ1-2; TCRdb outputs TRBD1, but without DNA this stays unchecked. In germline, CDR1 is SQVTM, CDR2 ANQGSEA. The CDR3 is 15 residues long. This chain's CDR3 is CSVVSRAGEHHGYTF.

The chain couples TRBV19 to TRBJ1-2; TCRdb's assignment of TRBD1 cannot be checked, as there is no DNA. CDR1 is LNHDA and CDR2 is SQIVND in the germline V gene (reference sequence). The CDR3 extends over 14 amino acids. CDR3 amino acids: CASSNAGGGYGYTF.

The rearrangement uses TRBV7-9 and TRBJ2-2; the TRBD1 assignment by TCRdb is unverifiable without DNA. Germline lookup yields CDR1 SEHNR and CDR2 FQNEAQ (reference sequence). The CDR3 has 14 residues. This chain's CDR3 is CASMDSTNTGELFF.